This TCR beta chain was documented in a study of cytomegalovirus exposure and HLA in healthy donors. In the study overall: Roughly 180 million T cells yielded more than 95 million unique TCR beta sequences, as an earlier analysis found.

The study, taken as a whole, reports: Donors belonging to an Asian-associated ancestry cluster reportedly showed fewer N-insertions in productive TCRs than the 666-donor mean, according to what a later analysis found. A few of the chains that were CMV-associated were confirmed in vitro to be specific for CMV antigens.

Samples came from healthy bone marrow donors. Regarding this clone: Its antigen is unknown.

Researchers ran the PCR with 60 Vbeta and 13 Jbeta primers. The assay was immunoSEQ multiplex PCR, and TCRdb's table has in-frame clones only and misses some. The top ten clones hold about 3% of a sample with approximately 130,000 clones, about 78% of them seen once. The specimen was PBMCs. The TCR comes from a human donor in good health.

The CDR3 region is CASSLTWGGTGELFF. CDR3 nucleotide sequence: TGTGCCAGCAGCTTAACATGGGGGGGCACCGGGGAGCTGTTTTTT. V is TRBV7-2 and J is TRBJ2-2; 7 bases agree with TRBD2. There are 15 residues in the CDR3. V gave up 2 bases and J gave up 4 bases; unmatched junction bases: 4. The V gene's germline CDR1 is SGHTA and CDR2 FQGNSA. Complete variable domain (other parts from reference TRBV7-2 and TRBJ2-2): GAGVSQSPSNKVTEKGKDVELRCDPISGHTALYWYRQSLGQGLEFLIYFQGNSAPDKSGLPSDRFSAERTGGSVSTLTIQRTQQEDSAVYLCASSLTWGGTGELFFGEGSRLTVL.